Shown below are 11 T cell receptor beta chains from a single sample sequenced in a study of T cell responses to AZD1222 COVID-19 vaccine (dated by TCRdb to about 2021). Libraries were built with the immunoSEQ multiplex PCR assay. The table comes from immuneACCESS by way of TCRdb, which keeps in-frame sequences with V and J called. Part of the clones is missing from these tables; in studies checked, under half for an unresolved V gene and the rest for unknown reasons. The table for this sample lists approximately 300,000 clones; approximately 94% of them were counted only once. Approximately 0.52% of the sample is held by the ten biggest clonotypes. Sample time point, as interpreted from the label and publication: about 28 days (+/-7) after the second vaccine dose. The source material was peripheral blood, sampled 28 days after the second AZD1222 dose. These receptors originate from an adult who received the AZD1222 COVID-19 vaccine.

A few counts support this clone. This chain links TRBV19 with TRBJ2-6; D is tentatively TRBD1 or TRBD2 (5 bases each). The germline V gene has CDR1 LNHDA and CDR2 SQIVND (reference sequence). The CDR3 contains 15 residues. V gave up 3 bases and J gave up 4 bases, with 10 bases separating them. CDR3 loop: CASSIGARGANVLTF. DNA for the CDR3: TGTGCCAGTAGTATCGGGGCGCGGGGGGCCAACGTCCTGACTTTC.

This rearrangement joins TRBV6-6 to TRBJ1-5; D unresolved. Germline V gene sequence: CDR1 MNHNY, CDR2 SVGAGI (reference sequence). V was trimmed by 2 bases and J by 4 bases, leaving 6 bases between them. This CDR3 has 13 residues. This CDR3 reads CASSYDGNQPQHF. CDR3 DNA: TGTGCCAGCAGTTACGATGGTAATCAGCCCCAGCATTTT.

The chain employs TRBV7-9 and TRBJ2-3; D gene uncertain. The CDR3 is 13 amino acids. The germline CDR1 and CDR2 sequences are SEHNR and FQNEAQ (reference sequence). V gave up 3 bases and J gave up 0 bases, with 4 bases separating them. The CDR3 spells CASSFSSTDTQYF. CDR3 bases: TGTGCCAGCAGCTTCTCTAGCACAGATACGCAGTATTTT.

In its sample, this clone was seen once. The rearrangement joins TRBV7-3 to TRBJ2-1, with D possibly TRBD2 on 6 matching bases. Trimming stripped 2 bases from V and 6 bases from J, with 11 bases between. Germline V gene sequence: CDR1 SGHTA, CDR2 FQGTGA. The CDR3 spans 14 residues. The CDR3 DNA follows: TGTGCCAGCAGCTTATCGGAGGGAAGCAATGAGCAGTTCTTC. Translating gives CASSLSEGSNEQFF.

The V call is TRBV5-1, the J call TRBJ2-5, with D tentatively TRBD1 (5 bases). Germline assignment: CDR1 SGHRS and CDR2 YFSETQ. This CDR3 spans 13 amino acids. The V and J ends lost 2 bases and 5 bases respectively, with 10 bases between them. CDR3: CASSLGARETQYF. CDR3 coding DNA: TGCGCCAGCAGCTTAGGGGCGAGGGAGACCCAGTACTTC.

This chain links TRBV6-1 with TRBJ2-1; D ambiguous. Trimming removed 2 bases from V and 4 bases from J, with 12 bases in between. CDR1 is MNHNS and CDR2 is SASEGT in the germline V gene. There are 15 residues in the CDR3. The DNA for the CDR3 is TGTGCCAGCAGTGAAATCCAAGTTAGGTACAATGAGCAGTTCTTC. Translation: CASSEIQVRYNEQFF.

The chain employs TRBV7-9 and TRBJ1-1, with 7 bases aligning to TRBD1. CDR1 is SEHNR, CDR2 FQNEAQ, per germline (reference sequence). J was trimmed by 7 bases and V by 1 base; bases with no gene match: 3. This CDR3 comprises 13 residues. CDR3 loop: CASSLEGAREAFF. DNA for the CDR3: TGTGCCAGCAGCTTAGAGGGGGCGCGTGAAGCTTTCTTT.

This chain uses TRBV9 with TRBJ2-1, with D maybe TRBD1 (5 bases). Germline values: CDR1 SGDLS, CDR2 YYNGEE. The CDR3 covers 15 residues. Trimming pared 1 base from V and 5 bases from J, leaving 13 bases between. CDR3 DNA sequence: TGTGCCAGCAGCGTACGTCAGGGCAGCCACAATGAGCAGTTCTTC. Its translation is CASSVRQGSHNEQFF.

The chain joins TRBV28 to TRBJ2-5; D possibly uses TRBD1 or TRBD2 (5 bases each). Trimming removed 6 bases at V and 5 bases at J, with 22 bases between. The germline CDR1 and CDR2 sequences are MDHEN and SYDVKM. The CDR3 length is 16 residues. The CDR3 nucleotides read TGTGCCAGCAGGCATGCCGCCCGGGGCGCCGGGGAGACCCAGTACTTC. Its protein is CASRHAARGAGETQYF.

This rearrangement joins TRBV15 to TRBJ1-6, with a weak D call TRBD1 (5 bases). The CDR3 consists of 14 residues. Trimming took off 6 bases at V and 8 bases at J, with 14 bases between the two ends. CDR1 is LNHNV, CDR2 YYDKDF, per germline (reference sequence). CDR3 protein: CATRRQGFDSPLHF. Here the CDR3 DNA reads TGTGCCACCAGGAGGCAGGGCTTCGATTCACCCCTCCACTTT. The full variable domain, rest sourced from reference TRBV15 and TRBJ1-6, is DAMVIQNPRYQVTQFGKPVTLSCSQTLNHNVMYWYQQKSSQAPKLLFHYYDKDFNNEADTPDNFQSRRPNTSFCFLDIRSPGLGDTAMYLCATRRQGFDSPLHFGNGTRLTVT.

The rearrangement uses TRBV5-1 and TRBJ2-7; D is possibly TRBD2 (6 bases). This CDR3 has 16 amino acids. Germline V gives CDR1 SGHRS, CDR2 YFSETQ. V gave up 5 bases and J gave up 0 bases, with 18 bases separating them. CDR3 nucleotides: TGCGCCAGCAGACGAAACCTAGCGACGTTCTCCTACGAGCAGTACTTC. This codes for CASRRNLATFSYEQYF.